The rows below give T cell receptor beta chains drawn from one sample of a study of CD8 T cells in ankylosing spondylitis. TCRdb used MiXCR to reprocess the 5' RACE reads, holding one entry per CDR3 protein. In the table there are about 200,000 distinct CDR3 sequences, 9.5% to 15% of which are singletons. Input material: blood, either unsorted or a sorted T cell fraction (not recorded which). These receptors came from a male donor with ankylosing spondylitis or in good health (not recorded which). The CDR3 runs from the conserved cysteine through the conserved F or W. The D gene is left open where the match is weak. Some rows have no size entry. The others give once, few or many, or a class for an expanded clone.

cdr3_nt cdr3_aa clone_size j_call d_call v_call
TGTGCCAGCAGCTCGACACCAGGGGCGAGTTCTAACACCGGGGAGCTGTTTTTT CASSSTPGASSNTGELFF NA TRBJ2-2 NA TRBV11-2
TGTGCCAGCAGTGGGGAAAGGGACAGGGTAATGAGTGAGCAGTTCTTC CASSGERDRVMSEQFF few TRBJ2-1 TRBD1 TRBV2
TGCGCCAGCAGCTTGGACAGGGGAACCTACAATGAGCAGTTCTTC CASSLDRGTYNEQFF few TRBJ2-1 TRBD1 TRBV5-1
TGTGCCAGTAGTATAGGTTCGGGGGCCTACGAGCAGTACTTC CASSIGSGAYEQYF few TRBJ2-7 NA TRBV19
TGTGCCAGCAGCCGCTTATGGCATGAGCAGTTCTTC CASSRLWHEQFF NA TRBJ2-1 NA TRBV7-9
TGCGCCAGCAGCCAAAGCGGCCACACAGATACGCAGTATTTT CASSQSGHTDTQYF few TRBJ2-3 NA TRBV4-1
TGTGCCAGCAGCTTAGTAGTGAACACTGAAGCTTTCTTT CASSLVVNTEAFF few TRBJ1-1 NA TRBV7-8
TGCGCCAGCAGCCTCCCTAACGGGGGCCAGCCCCAGCATTTT CASSLPNGGQPQHF few TRBJ1-5 NA TRBV4-1
TGCAGCGTTGAAGAGCGAAACACCGGGGAGCTGTTTTTT CSVEERNTGELFF few TRBJ2-2 NA TRBV29-1
TGCGCCAGCAGCCAAACGGGCGATCAGCCCCAGCATTTT CASSQTGDQPQHF few TRBJ1-5 NA TRBV4-1
TGTGCCAGCTCCATGGCCCCTCGAAACATTCAGTACTTC CASSMAPRNIQYF NA TRBJ2-4 NA TRBV6-1
TGCAGCGTTGAATTAACCGCAGATTATGGCTACACCTTC CSVELTADYGYTF NA TRBJ1-2 NA TRBV29-1
TGTGCCAGCAGCAAACTAGCGGGAGGGCCCGATGAGCAGTTCTTC CASSKLAGGPDEQFF few TRBJ2-1 TRBD2 TRBV14
TGTGCCAGCGGGTCAGGTTACTACAATGAGCAGTTCTTC CASGSGYYNEQFF few TRBJ2-1 NA TRBV7-8
TGTGCCAGCAGCGACGGGCCCGAAGCTTTCTTT CASSDGPEAFF NA TRBJ1-1 NA TRBV3-1
TGCGCCAGCAGCTTGAATGTAGAACTCTACGAGCAGTACTTC CASSLNVELYEQYF many TRBJ2-7 NA TRBV5-1
TGTGCCAGCAGCTCGGGACAGGGGGCGGAGTACGAGCAGTACTTC CASSSGQGAEYEQYF NA TRBJ2-7 TRBD1 TRBV13
TGTGCCAGCAGTGAACTAGCTTTGAACACCGGGGAGCTGTTTTTT CASSELALNTGELFF few TRBJ2-2 NA TRBV6-5
TGTGCCAGCAGTCGCGACAGGGGAGGTTTCAATGAGCAGTTCTTC CASSRDRGGFNEQFF few TRBJ2-1 TRBD1 TRBV7-6
TGTGCCAGCAGGGCGACTAGCGGGGGGGCGGGGTCGATCTTC CASRATSGGAGSIF NA TRBJ2-1 TRBD2 TRBV6-1
TGTGCCAGCAGCTCTTCACAGGGTCCCGGCTACACCTTC CASSSSQGPGYTF NA TRBJ1-2 NA TRBV9
TGTGCCAGCAGTTACGCCATTAGCGGGAGGCCTGACAATGAGCAGTTCTTC CASSYAISGRPDNEQFF NA TRBJ2-1 TRBD2 TRBV6-5
TGTGCCAGCAGTGAACTGTCTCCAGATACGCAGTATTTT CASSELSPDTQYF NA TRBJ2-3 NA TRBV2
TGTGCCAGCAGAAAGGCCCGTGCCGGGGAGCTGTTTTTT CASRKARAGELFF few TRBJ2-2 NA TRBV7-8
TGTGCCAGCAGTGCCGCAACCGGGACAGGATCCTACGAGCAGTACTTC CASSAATGTGSYEQYF NA TRBJ2-7 TRBD1 TRBV2
TGCGCCAGCAGCTTAAGAGGGTTAGACACTGAAGCTTTCTTT CASSLRGLDTEAFF NA TRBJ1-1 NA TRBV5-1
TGTGCCAGCAGTTGGGACAAAGTTCGGGGCGACACTGAAGCTTTCTTT CASSWDKVRGDTEAFF many TRBJ1-1 NA TRBV27
TGTGCCAGCAGACACGGGACAGGCACCTACAATGAGCAGTTCTTC CASRHGTGTYNEQFF few TRBJ2-1 TRBD1 TRBV28
TGTGCCAGCAGTCAATCTGCCTCTTATGGCTACACCTTC CASSQSASYGYTF NA TRBJ1-2 NA TRBV27